The 3 T cell receptor beta chains reported below all come from one sample, sequenced in a study of pediatric ulcerative colitis. Repertoires were generated with immunoSEQ multiplex PCR, while TCRdb's copy carries only in-frame clones and drops some. The sample holds approximately 15,000 clones, roughly 74% seen once. Rectal tissue came from one to two pinch biopsies taken at colonoscopy. The sample consisted of gut tissue. Receptors were obtained from a girl under 18 with moderate ulcerative colitis.

This clone is judged large. The chain employs TRBV28 and TRBJ1-2, with 7 bases fitting TRBD1. J lost 4 bases, V lost 4 bases, and 12 bases had no gene match. Germline CDR1 MDHEN, CDR2 SYDVKM. CDR3 size: 16 residues. DNA for the CDR3: TGTGCCAGCAGTTCGTCACGGACAGACAGGGCCTATGGCTACACCTTC. Amino acid sequence: CASSSSRTDRAYGYTF.

This clone has just a few counts. The CDR3: CASSIVRGVGGNQPQHF. The CDR3 coding sequence is TGTGCCAGTAGTATAGTACGGGGGGTAGGTGGTAATCAGCCCCAGCATTTT. The chain is built from TRBV19 and TRBJ1-5; D possibly corresponds to TRBD1 (5 bases). V gave up 1 base and J gave up 4 bases, with 17 bases separating them. The CDR3 has 17 residues. Germline lookup yields CDR1 LNHDA and CDR2 SQIVND (reference sequence).

The rearrangement joins TRBV2 to TRBJ1-2; 11 nucleotides align to TRBD1. V dropped 8 bases and J dropped 10; count of bases not matched to a gene: 12. Germline V gene lookup returns CDR1 SNHLY and CDR2 FYNNEI. CDR3 size: 14 residues. CDR3 DNA: TGTGCCAGCTCCCAGGACAGGGGGCGCTTTTACTACACCTTC. Translating gives CASSQDRGRFYYTF.